Below, 3 T cell receptor beta chains from the same sample are listed, as sequenced in a study of T-cell memory formation after mild COVID-19. In TCRdb, the 5' RACE reads were re-called with MiXCR into one record per CDR3 protein. The sample consists of about 560,000 distinct CDR3 sequences, around 16% of them appearing once. The sample was PBMCs or a T cell subset sorted from them (not recorded which). The receptors come from an adult woman who had mild COVID-19 (a few samples of this study predate the infection). Cell type and time point are not known.

This clonotype was picked up many times. V usage is TRBV7-9 and J usage is TRBJ1-5; a weak D match, TRBD1 (6 bases). Germline V gives CDR1 SEHNR, CDR2 FQNEAQ (reference sequence). This CDR3 spans 13 amino acids. Trimming stripped 5 bases from V and 5 bases from J, with 10 bases between. CDR3 bases: TGTGCCAGCAGCAAGGAGGGGGATCAGCCCCAGCATTTT. Its translation: CASSKEGDQPQHF.

This chain links TRBV9 with TRBJ2-7; D remains unclear. With 2 bases removed from V and 5 bases from J, the gap between germline ends came to 17 bases. Germline V CDR1 and CDR2: SGDLS, YYNGEE. This CDR3 spans 15 amino acids. The CDR3 DNA follows: TGTGCCAGCAGCGTTTCCTGGGGATACGGCCACGAGCAGTACTTC. Protein product: CASSVSWGYGHEQYF.

This clonotype was observed at least ten times. This chain connects TRBV5-1 to TRBJ1-1; no firm D call. The germline CDR1 and CDR2 sequences are SGHRS and YFSETQ. The CDR3 consists of 15 residues. With 1 base removed from V and 0 bases from J, the gap between germline ends came to 10 bases. The CDR3 sequence: CASSLKTEMNTEAFF. The CDR3 nucleotides are TGCGCCAGCAGCTTGAAGACGGAGATGAACACTGAAGCTTTCTTT.